The next 25 T cell receptor beta chains were all read from a single sample in a study of T cell responses to AZD1222 COVID-19 vaccine. Data came from immunoSEQ multiplex PCR; TCRdb stores just in-frame clones and leaves some out. The profile shows 150,000 to 200,000 clones, 85% to 95% of them singletons. The sequencing here drew on peripheral blood, taken 28 days after the second AZD1222 dose. These receptors were taken from an adult who received the AZD1222 COVID-19 vaccine.

The chain joins TRBV27 to TRBJ2-7; TRBD2 might be the D (6 bases). Germline V gene data show CDR1 as MNHEY and CDR2 as SMNVEV (reference sequence). The CDR3 contains 13 residues. V dropped 0 bases and J dropped 6 bases, with 9 bases sitting between them. This CDR3 is CASSLSGLPEQYF. DNA of the CDR3: TGTGCCAGCAGTTTATCGGGACTGCCCGAGCAGTACTTC.

This clone was observed once. The chain joins TRBV2 to TRBJ2-1; D is perhaps TRBD1 or TRBD2 (8 bases each). The CDR3 is 17 amino acids. V was shortened by 1 base and J by 6 bases, with 19 bases between the two germline ends. Germline assignment: CDR1 SNHLY and CDR2 FYNNEI. CDR3 in amino acids: CASSEGRDRTSSNEQFF. In DNA, the CDR3 is TGTGCCAGCAGTGAAGGAAGGGACAGGACTAGCAGCAATGAGCAGTTCTTC.

The rearrangement uses TRBV2 and TRBJ1-6; no firm D call. Germline lookup yields CDR1 SNHLY and CDR2 FYNNEI. This CDR3 is built from 13 residues. Trimming removed 6 bases from V and 0 bases from J, with 3 bases in between. The CDR3 DNA sequence: TGTGCCAGCAGGGACTCCTATAATTCACCCCTCCACTTT. Its protein product is CASRDSYNSPLHF.

V is TRBV2 and J is TRBJ2-1, with TRBD1 identical over 8 bases. V was clipped by 6 bases and J by 10 bases; unmatched bases: 8. The CDR3 consists of 13 residues. Germline CDR1 is SNHLY and CDR2 is FYNNEI. CDR3 sequence (DNA): TGTGCCAGCAGCCTAATAACAGGGGGGGAGCAGTTCTTC. Protein: CASSLITGGEQFF.

The rearrangement uses TRBV25-1 and TRBJ2-1; D might be TRBD1 or TRBD2, each matching 5 bases. Per germline, CDR1 MGHDK and CDR2 SYGVNS. The V and J ends lost 1 base and 0 bases respectively, with 10 bases between them. The length of the CDR3 is 16 residues. CDR3 nucleotide sequence: TGTGCCAGCAGTGAATCGGGACGGAGCTCCTACAATGAGCAGTTCTTC. It is translated as CASSESGRSSYNEQFF.

The chain couples TRBV7-9 to TRBJ2-7, with D tentatively TRBD1 (6 bases). CDR3 length: 14 residues. Looked up from germline, CDR1 is SEHNR and CDR2 is FQNEAQ (reference sequence). Trimming removed 6 bases at V and 1 base at J, with 13 bases between. CDR3 sequence reads: CASSLTGISYEQYF. In nucleotides, the CDR3 is TGTGCCAGCAGTCTCACAGGGATTTCCTACGAGCAGTACTTC.

This chain connects TRBV7-2 to TRBJ2-5; 7 bases match TRBD2. This CDR3 spans 18 amino acids. In germline, CDR1 is SGHTA, CDR2 FQGNSA. Trimming took 2 bases from V and 4 from J; bases not matched to a gene: 16. The CDR3 nucleotides are TGTGCCAGCAGCTTAAATGGTGGTCGCGCGGGAGTTGCAGAGACCCAGTACTTC. It specifies CASSLNGGRAGVAETQYF.

The rearrangement joins TRBV5-5 to TRBJ1-5; TRBD1 aligns across 7 bases. The CDR3 has 15 residues. The germline V gene has CDR1 SGHKS and CDR2 YYEKEE (reference sequence). The V segment lost 4 bases and the J segment 5 bases; nucleotides outside the gene matches: 9. The CDR3 spells CASSPEGQSHQPQHF. CDR3 nucleotide sequence: TGTGCCAGCAGCCCCGAGGGACAGTCTCATCAGCCCCAGCATTTT.

The gene calls are TRBV2 and TRBJ1-5; maybe TRBD1 (6 bases). CDR1 and CDR2 (germline): SNHLY, FYNNEI. The V end lost 7 bases, the J end lost 0 bases, and 19 bases lay between the germline ends. The CDR3 runs to 17 residues. The CDR3 sequence is CASKAGASSVSNQPQHF. The CDR3 DNA is TGTGCCAGCAAGGCAGGGGCATCCAGTGTTAGCAATCAGCCCCAGCATTTT.

The chain combines TRBV5-4 with TRBJ2-1; D is perhaps TRBD1 (6 bases). Germline CDR1 reads SGHNT; CDR2 reads YYREEE (reference sequence). Trimming shortened V by 2 bases and J by 0 bases, and 18 bases separated the two germline ends. This CDR3 region has 18 residues. CDR3 protein: CASSLGGKRRSSYNEQFF. The CDR3 DNA reads as TGTGCCAGCAGCTTAGGGGGAAAGCGGAGAAGCTCCTACAATGAGCAGTTCTTC. The whole variable domain, remainder taken from reference TRBV5-4 and TRBJ2-1, is ETGVTQSPTHLIKTRGQQVTLRCSSQSGHNTVSWYQQALGQGPQFIFQYYREEENGRGNFPPRFSGLQFPNYSSELNVNALELDDSALYLCASSLGGKRRSSYNEQFFGPGTRLTVL.

The rearrangement joins TRBV3-1 (or the pseudogene TRBV3-2) to TRBJ2-6; TRBD2 is a possible D gene (6 bases). Trimming stripped 6 bases from V and 0 bases from J, with 12 bases between. The CDR3 has 16 residues. CDR1 and CDR2 (germline): LGHDT, YNNKEL (reference sequence). DNA of the CDR3: TGTGCCAGCAGGGAGGGATCCCTCTCTGGGGCCAACGTCCTGACTTTC. Amino acids: CASREGSLSGANVLTF.

CDR3 protein: CASSLDLSGETEAFF. The CDR3 bases are TGCGCCAGCAGCTTGGATCTCTCAGGGGAAACTGAAGCTTTCTTT. The chain carries TRBV5-1 and TRBJ1-1, with D possibly being TRBD1 (6 bases). The CDR3 is 15 amino acids. Germline-derived CDR1 and CDR2 are SGHRS and YFSETQ. Trimming removed 0 bases from V and 5 bases from J, with 14 bases in between.

This chain connects TRBV7-2 to TRBJ2-3; D possibly corresponds to TRBD2 (5 bases). Germline CDR1 reads SGHTA; CDR2 reads FQGNSA. The CDR3 is 14 residues long. V was trimmed by 5 bases and J by 2 bases, leaving 11 bases between them. CDR3 amino acids: CASSPGLATDTQYF. CDR3 DNA: TGTGCCAGCAGCCCCGGGCTAGCCACAGATACGCAGTATTTT.

The genes are TRBV6-5 and TRBJ1-4, with D uncertain. Germline lookup yields CDR1 MNHEY and CDR2 SVGAGI. Trimming cost V 5 bases and J 5 bases, with 12 bases left between them. The CDR3 length is 14 residues. The CDR3: CASSTDRGNEKLFF. The CDR3 nucleotides are TGTGCCAGCAGTACGGACCGGGGAAATGAAAAACTGTTTTTT.

This sequence joins TRBV18 and TRBJ1-1; D uncertain. The CDR3 has 14 residues. V lost 0 bases, J lost 2 bases, and 7 bases lay in between. Germline CDR1 and CDR2: KGHSH and LQKENI. CDR3 coding DNA: TGTGCCAGCTCACCACCGAAGCCCAACACTGAAGCTTTCTTT. Its translation: CASSPPKPNTEAFF.

The J gene is TRBJ2-1, the V gene TRBV4-1, with 11 bases identical to TRBD1. The J segment lost 8 bases and the V segment lost 4 bases, leaving 7 bases of the junction unmatched. Germline V gene sequence: CDR1 MGHRA, CDR2 YSYEKL. The CDR3 length is 15 residues. As DNA, the CDR3 is TGCGCCAGCAGCCTCCCGGGGACAGGGGGATATGAGCAGTTCTTC. It yields the protein CASSLPGTGGYEQFF.

The chain links TRBV3-1 (or the pseudogene TRBV3-2) to TRBJ1-6, with D perhaps matching TRBD1 (5 bases). Trimming removed 0 bases at V and 6 bases at J, with 9 bases between. The CDR3 runs to 15 residues. CDR1 is LGHDT and CDR2 is YNNKEL in the germline V gene (reference sequence). The CDR3 sequence: CASSQDREINSPLHF. The CDR3 region has the DNA TGTGCCAGCAGCCAAGACAGGGAAATTAATTCACCCCTCCACTTT.

The gene calls are TRBV2 and TRBJ2-7; 8 bases map to TRBD1. There are 15 residues in the CDR3. V lost 6 bases and J lost 3; bases outside the gene matches: 10. From germline, CDR1 is SNHLY and CDR2 FYNNEI. CDR3 nucleotides: TGTGCCAGCAGACCCGACAGGGGACTTTACTACGAGCAGTACTTC. It translates to CASRPDRGLYYEQYF.

V and J are TRBV7-2 and TRBJ1-3, with D uncertain. The V gene's germline CDR1 is SGHTA and CDR2 FQGNSA. The CDR3 is 17 amino acids. Deletions cut 3 bases from V and 0 bases from J, with 15 bases between. In DNA, the CDR3 is TGTGCCAGCAGCTTGGGTTACGGCTTGAACTCTGGAAACACCATATATTTT. Translated, it gives CASSLGYGLNSGNTIYF.

The genes are TRBV9 and TRBJ1-3; unclear D gene. With 3 bases removed from V and 1 base from J, the gap between germline ends came to 17 bases. The length of the CDR3 is 17 residues. CDR1 is SGDLS, CDR2 YYNGEE, per germline. For the CDR3, the DNA is TGTGCCAGCAGCGCTAATCCGGGATCCCTTTCTGGAAACACCATATATTTT. The encoded protein is CASSANPGSLSGNTIYF.

The V gene is TRBV13, the J gene TRBJ2-3; 10 nucleotides agree with TRBD2. The CDR3 is 17 amino acids. CDR1 is PRHDT, CDR2 FYEKMQ, per germline (reference sequence). V lost 2 bases, J lost 4 bases, and 9 bases stayed unmatched. Written as DNA, the CDR3 is TGTGCCAGCAGCTTATCACCGCTAGCGGGAGTGGCAGATACGCAGTATTTT. This encodes CASSLSPLAGVADTQYF. Full variable domain (outside the CDR3, taken from reference TRBV13 and TRBJ2-3): AAGVIQSPRHLIKEKRETATLKCYPIPRHDTVYWYQQGPGQDPQFLISFYEKMQSDKGSIPDRFSAQQFSDYHSELNMSSLELGDSALYFCASSLSPLAGVADTQYFGPGTRLTVL.

This clone was recorded once. This chain uses TRBV2 with TRBJ2-7; D remains ambiguous. V was clipped by 6 bases and J by 4 bases, with 10 bases between them. Germline assignment: CDR1 SNHLY and CDR2 FYNNEI. The CDR3 totals 12 residues. The CDR3 nucleotides read TGTGCCAGCAGGGCCCCTGGGTACGAGCAGTACTTC. Amino acid sequence: CASRAPGYEQYF.

This rearrangement joins TRBV7-6 to TRBJ1-1; D gene unclear. This CDR3 is 14 amino acids long. Trimming shortened V by 6 bases and J by 2 bases, and 13 bases separated the two germline ends. CDR1 and CDR2 from the germline V gene are SGHVS and FNYEAQ. The DNA of the CDR3 is TGTGCCAGCAGTCCCGGCCGGTCTAACACTGAAGCTTTCTTT. As protein: CASSPGRSNTEAFF. Together with reference TRBV7-6 and TRBJ1-1, the CDR3 gives the full variable domain: GAGVSQSPRYKVTKRGQDVALRCDPISGHVSLYWYRQALGQGPEFLTYFNYEAQQDKSGLPNDRFSAERPEGSISTLTIQRTEQRDSAMYRCASSPGRSNTEAFFGQGTRLTVV.

The V call is TRBV7-8, the J call TRBJ2-1; the D gene is possibly TRBD1 (6 bases). Germline V gene data show CDR1 as SGHVS and CDR2 as FQNEAQ. V was clipped by 4 bases and J by 3 bases, with 16 bases between them. CDR3 length: 16 residues. Here the CDR3 DNA reads TGTGCCAGCAGCTCCAAGGAAGGGACAATCTACAATGAGCAGTTCTTC. Amino acid sequence: CASSSKEGTIYNEQFF.

The V and J genes are TRBV7-3 and TRBJ1-1; D uncertain. Deletions cut 7 bases from V and 1 base from J, with 10 bases between. The V gene's germline CDR1 is SGHTA and CDR2 FQGTGA. The CDR3 has 13 residues. The CDR3 nucleotides read TGTGCCAGCAAGAAGACACAGAACACTGAAGCTTTCTTT. This codes for CASKKTQNTEAFF.